This entry describes one T cell receptor (beta chain). Its antigen is currently unknown. These data originate in a study of graft-versus-host responses after intestinal transplantation. Germline values: CDR1 SGHRS, CDR2 YFSETQ. The CDR3 runs to 16 residues. The trim removed 2 bases at V and 4 bases at J, leaving 6 bases unmatched. Libraries were prepared by immunoSEQ multiplex PCR; TCRdb keeps only in-frame clonotypes and omits some of them. The sample yields over 100,000 clones, around nine tenths seen once. The sequence derives from a human donor who was the organ donor for an intestinal transplant. The chain carries TRBV5-1 and TRBJ2-5, with TRBD2 identical over 12 bases. Material: unstimulated CD4+ T cells sorted from spleen or lymph node cells, obtained before transplant. The DNA for the CDR3 is TGCGCCAGCAGCTTCGCTAGCGGGAGGGCCCCAGAGACCCAGTACTTC. Translation: CASSFASGRAPETQYF.